This record covers a single T cell receptor (beta chain). Its antigen is unknown. These data originate in a study of T cell responses to AZD1222 COVID-19 vaccine. Study as a whole: The analysis combined second doses at about 4 or about 12 weeks.

The assay was immunoSEQ multiplex PCR, and TCRdb's table has in-frame clones only and misses some. Counted here are some 150,000 clones, roughly 92% occurring once; the ten biggest clones make up about 1.3%. Germline CDR1 SGDLS, CDR2 YYNGEE. V dropped 2 bases and J dropped 4 bases, with 13 bases sitting between them. This CDR3 region has 15 residues. Study-level results: Rises in breadth and depth of Spike-specific TCRs came after two AZD1222 doses.

The chain carries TRBV9 and TRBJ2-1; D gene ambiguous. The sequences come from peripheral blood, collected on day 0 of AZD1222 vaccination. This clonotype originated in an adult in good health. The CDR3 region is CASSVNSDLYNEQFF. CDR3 DNA sequence: TGTGCCAGCAGCGTTAACAGCGATTTATACAATGAGCAGTTCTTC.